Listed here are 18 T cell receptor beta chains from one sample, sequenced in a study of shared clonotypes between healthy human individuals. Libraries were prepared by immunoSEQ multiplex PCR; TCRdb keeps only in-frame clonotypes and omits some of them. The sample holds a few hundred thousand clones; about 97% are singletons and the top ten take less than 0.065%. The sample was naive CD4+ T cells sorted from blood. As to subset: CD45RA+ positively selected. The receptors were sampled from a woman in her twenties or thirties in good health.

V and J are TRBV6-5 and TRBJ2-7; D uncertain. The CDR3 totals 11 residues. Germline CDR1 reads MNHEY; CDR2 reads SVGAGI. Trimming shortened V by 6 bases and J by 2 bases, and 5 bases separated the two germline ends. The CDR3 loop is CASRAAYEQYF. The CDR3 DNA follows: TGTGCCAGCAGGGCGGCCTACGAGCAGTACTTC.

The chain is built from TRBV6-5 and TRBJ2-1, with 9 bases lining up with TRBD2. Germline V gene lookup returns CDR1 MNHEY and CDR2 SVGAGI. V was pared by 2 bases and J by 6 bases, with 5 bases of the junction left unmatched. This CDR3 has 15 amino acids. CDR3 nucleotide sequence: TGTGCCAGCAGTTACGATCGAGCGGGAGGCAATGAGCAGTTCTTC. Translating gives CASSYDRAGGNEQFF.

The chain links TRBV28 to TRBJ1-5, with D perhaps TRBD1 (5 bases). Germline CDR1 MDHEN, CDR2 SYDVKM. CDR3 length: 14 residues. Trimming cost V 1 base and J 6 bases, with 10 bases left between them. The CDR3 loop reads CASSLLGGGQPQHF. DNA of the CDR3: TGTGCCAGCAGTTTATTGGGGGGGGGTCAGCCCCAGCATTTT.

In DNA, the CDR3 is TGTGCCAGCGAAGGGGGGGACGGACGTTTCGAGCAGTACTTC. It is translated as CASEGGDGRFEQYF. This sequence joins TRBV6-6 and TRBJ2-5, with D possibly TRBD2 on 7 matching bases. The J call is uncertain, as TRBJ2-7 better fits the DNA end. Looked up from germline, CDR1 is MNHNY and CDR2 is SVGAGI (reference sequence). The length of the CDR3 is 14 residues.

The chain couples TRBV7-3 to TRBJ1-2; 8 bases are a match to TRBD1. CDR1 is SGHTA and CDR2 is FQGTGA in the germline V gene. This CDR3 has 14 amino acids. Germline trimming cut 3 bases from V and 6 bases from J; bases unmatched to any gene: 6. Written as DNA, the CDR3 is TGTGCCAGCAGCTTCGACGGACAGGGAGATGGCTACACCTTC. Its translation is CASSFDGQGDGYTF.

The sample holds one count of this clone. V gene TRBV29-1 combines with J gene TRBJ2-7, with 11 bases fitting TRBD1. CDR1 and CDR2 from the germline V gene are SQVTM and ANQGSEA. There are 14 residues in the CDR3. V lost 6 bases to trimming and J lost 4 bases; unmatched junction nucleotides: 8. The CDR3 is CSVGDRGFSYEQYF. The CDR3 bases are TGCAGCGTCGGGGACAGGGGGTTCTCTTACGAGCAGTACTTC.

The CDR3 protein is CASSETSGHLTSGELFF. Written as DNA, the CDR3 is TGCGCCAGCAGTGAGACTTCGGGACACTTAACCTCCGGGGAGCTGTTTTTT. The V and J genes are TRBV10-1 and TRBJ2-2, with D possibly TRBD1 on 6 matching bases. The germline gives CDR1 WNHNN, CDR2 SYGVQD (reference sequence). Trimming removed 2 bases from V and 6 bases from J, with 19 bases in between. CDR3 length: 17 amino acids.

This chain joins TRBV6-1 and TRBJ1-1; D remains unclear. The germline V gene has CDR1 MNHNS and CDR2 SASEGT. This CDR3 contains 13 residues. Deletions cut 4 bases from V and 4 bases from J, with 10 bases between. CDR3 loop: CASSVGTATEAFF. CDR3 bases: TGTGCCAGCAGTGTAGGCACGGCCACTGAAGCTTTCTTT.

The chain couples TRBV28 to TRBJ2-6; 7 nucleotides agree with TRBD2. CDR1 is MDHEN, CDR2 SYDVKM, per germline. The V gene end was trimmed by 5 bases and the J gene end by 3 bases; junction bases not matched to a gene: 7. CDR3 length: 16 residues. The CDR3 is CASSTLGEGGANVLTF. The CDR3 DNA follows: TGTGCCAGCAGTACCCTAGGGGAGGGTGGGGCCAACGTCCTGACTTTC.

The rearrangement links TRBV5-1 to TRBJ2-7; 12 bases map to TRBD1. The V and J ends lost 7 bases and 4 bases, in that order; junction bases with no gene match: 9. Germline V lookup: CDR1 SGHRS, CDR2 YFSETQ. The CDR3 loop spans 15 amino acids. The CDR3 protein is CASRQEGQGAYEQYF. The CDR3 region has the DNA TGCGCCAGCCGCCAAGAGGGACAGGGGGCGTACGAGCAGTACTTC.

The J gene is TRBJ2-3, the V gene TRBV7-3, with 7 bases identical to TRBD1. CDR3 length: 14 amino acids. The V segment lost 6 bases and the J segment 2 bases; nucleotides outside the gene matches: 5. Per the germline V gene, CDR1 is SGHTA and CDR2 is FQGTGA. CDR3 sequence: CASSRQGDTDTQYF. The CDR3 DNA reads TGTGCCAGCAGTAGACAGGGCGACACAGATACGCAGTATTTT. The whole variable domain, remainder taken from reference TRBV7-3 and TRBJ2-3, is GAGVSQTPSNKVTEKGKYVELRCDPISGHTALYWYRQSLGQGPEFLIYFQGTGAADDSGLPNDRFFAVRPEGSVSTLKIQRTERGDSAVYLCASSRQGDTDTQYFGPGTRLTVL.

This rearrangement joins TRBV21-1 to TRBJ1-1; the listed D gene, TRBD1, was not tested against the DNA. TRBV21-1 is a pseudogene. CDR3 size: 16 residues. The CDR3 protein is CASSLHGTVVYTEAFF. The CDR3 bases are TGTGCCAGCAGCCTCCACGGGACAGTAGTATACACTGAAGCTTTCTTT.

The genes are TRBV19 and TRBJ2-7; D is perhaps TRBD1 (5 bases). The CDR3 is 16 amino acids. Trimming pared 5 bases from V and 2 bases from J, leaving 19 bases between. The germline CDR1 and CDR2 sequences are LNHDA and SQIVND (reference sequence). CDR3 region: CASSRTPATVTYEQYF. In DNA form, the CDR3 reads TGTGCCAGTAGTCGCACCCCCGCGACAGTAACCTACGAGCAGTACTTC.

The chain employs TRBV7-9 and TRBJ2-5; 7 nucleotides match TRBD1. This CDR3 spans 14 amino acids. Germline-derived CDR1 and CDR2 are SEHNR and FQNEAQ (reference sequence). The junction had 5 bases not matched to a gene; V was cut back by 2 bases and J by 5 bases. The CDR3 region has the DNA TGTGCCAGCAGCTTAATCGACAGGGCGGAGACCCAGTACTTC. Its translation is CASSLIDRAETQYF. Drawing the rest from reference TRBV7-9 and TRBJ2-5, the complete variable domain is DTGVSQNPRHKITKRGQNVTFRCDPISEHNRLYWYRQTLGQGPEFLTYFQNEAQLEKSRLLSDRFSAERPKGSFSTLEIQRTEQGDSAMYLCASSLIDRAETQYFGPGTRLLVL.

The table lists this clone with a count of one. This sequence joins TRBV27 and TRBJ2-3, with D perhaps assigned TRBD1 or TRBD2 (6 bases each). This CDR3 is 16 amino acids long. Germline assignment: CDR1 MNHEY and CDR2 SMNVEV (reference sequence). Between the trimmed V and J ends, which lost 8 bases and 5 bases, there was a span of 23 bases. CDR3 protein: CASSEGGQVRVDTQYF. CDR3 bases: TGTGCCAGCTCAGAGGGGGGCCAGGTCCGGGTAGATACGCAGTATTTT.

This chain uses TRBV19 with TRBJ1-5; perhaps TRBD1 as D (6 bases). V lost 8 bases, J lost 0 bases, and 20 bases lay in between. The CDR3 sequence is 17 residues long. Germline values: CDR1 LNHDA, CDR2 SQIVND (reference sequence). The DNA of the CDR3 is TGTGCCAGTTCTATCCCGGGGGGCGGTGATAGCAATCAGCCCCAGCATTTT. Amino acids: CASSIPGGGDSNQPQHF.

Here the CDR3 reads CASSLGLGSYNEQFF. CDR3 sequence (DNA): TGTGCCAGCAGTTTAGGGCTAGGCTCCTACAATGAGCAGTTCTTC. This chain joins TRBV28 and TRBJ2-1; D is undetermined. From germline, CDR1 is MDHEN and CDR2 SYDVKM. This CDR3 has 15 amino acids. Trimming left V 2 bases short and J 0 bases short, with 8 bases between.

The chain employs TRBV11-2 and TRBJ2-7, with TRBD2 identical over 12 bases. V shed 5 bases and J 3 bases; nucleotides not matched to a gene: 5. Germline CDR1 is SGHAT and CDR2 is FQNNGV. CDR3 size: 15 residues. The CDR3 bases are TGTGCCAGCAGCCAACTAGCGGGAGGAAACTACGAGCAGTACTTC. This encodes CASSQLAGGNYEQYF.